This T cell receptor beta chain was profiled in a study of response to subunit inactivated influenza vaccine. This clonotype was observed at least ten times. What it binds is unknown. The CDR3 has 15 amino acids. V lost 0 bases, J lost 5 bases, and 13 bases lay in between. Germline-derived CDR1 and CDR2 are MGHRA and YSYEKL. MiXCR was run by TCRdb on the RT-PCR reads, yielding one entry per CDR3 protein. Here the sample spans about 160,000 distinct CDR3 sequences, approximately 11% being singletons. Regarding the study as a whole: There was a suggestion from the authors that each seasonal influenza vaccination recruits few new T cells.

The clonotype comes from a man aged 50-59 years who received an inactivated influenza vaccine. The chain carries TRBV4-1 and TRBJ2-5; D may be TRBD1 (5 bases). The specimen was non-naive T cells sorted from PBMCs, collected 40 to 50 days after vaccination. The CDR3 region is CASSQELTAQETQYF. CDR3 DNA: TGCGCCAGCAGCCAAGAATTGACAGCCCAGGAGACCCAGTACTTC.